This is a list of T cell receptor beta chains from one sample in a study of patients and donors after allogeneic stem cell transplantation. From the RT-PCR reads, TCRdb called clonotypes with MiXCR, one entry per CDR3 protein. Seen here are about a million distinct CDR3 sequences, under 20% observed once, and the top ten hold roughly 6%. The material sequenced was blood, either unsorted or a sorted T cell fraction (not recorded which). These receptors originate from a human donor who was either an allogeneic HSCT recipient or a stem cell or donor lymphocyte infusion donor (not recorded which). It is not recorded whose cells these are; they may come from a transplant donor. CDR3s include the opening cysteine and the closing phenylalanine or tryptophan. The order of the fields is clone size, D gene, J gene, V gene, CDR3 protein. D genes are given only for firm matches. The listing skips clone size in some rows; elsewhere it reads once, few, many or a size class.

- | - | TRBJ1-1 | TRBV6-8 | CASTDTEAFF
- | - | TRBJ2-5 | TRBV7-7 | CASSSPTETQYF
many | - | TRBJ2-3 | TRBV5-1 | CASSLQGRFLTDTQYF
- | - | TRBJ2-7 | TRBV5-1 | CASSLYWDKTYEQYF
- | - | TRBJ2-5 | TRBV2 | CTSSEGSSVIGTETQYF
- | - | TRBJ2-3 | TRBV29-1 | CSVQGLVSTDTQYF
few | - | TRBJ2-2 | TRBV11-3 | CASSPGVRDTGELFF
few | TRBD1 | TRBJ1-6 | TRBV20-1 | CSARDGTGLGHSPLHF
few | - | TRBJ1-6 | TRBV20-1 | CSAMVEDRRNSPLHF
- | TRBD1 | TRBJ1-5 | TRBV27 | CASSPDRVMGNQPQHF
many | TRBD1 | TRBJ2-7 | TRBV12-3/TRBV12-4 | CASSRTGILNEQYF
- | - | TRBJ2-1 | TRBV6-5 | CASSYSWSNEQFF
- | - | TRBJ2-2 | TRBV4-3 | CASSHRDFLKENTGELFF
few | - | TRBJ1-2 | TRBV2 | CASSESLGKYGYTF
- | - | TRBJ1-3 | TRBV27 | CATSRGLGNTIYF
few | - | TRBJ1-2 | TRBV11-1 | CASSLQGTIASANYGYTF
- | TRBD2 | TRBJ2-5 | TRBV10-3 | CAISTSGVPQETQYF
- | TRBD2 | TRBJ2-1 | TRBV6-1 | CASSRLASYNEQFF
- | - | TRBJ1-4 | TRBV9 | CASSVGPSQEKLFF
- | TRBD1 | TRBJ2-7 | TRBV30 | CAWTRGPYEQYF
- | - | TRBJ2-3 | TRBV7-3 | CASSPWSPGRTDTQYF
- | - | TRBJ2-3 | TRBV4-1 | CASSQTELVPDTQYF
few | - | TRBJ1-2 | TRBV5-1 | CASSSITGSANYGYTF
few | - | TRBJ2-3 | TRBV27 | CASSYQQGTDTQYF
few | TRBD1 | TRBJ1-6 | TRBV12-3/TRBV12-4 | CASSFGTGASPLHF
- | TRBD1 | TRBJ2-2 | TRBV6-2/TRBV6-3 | CASSRGQVGSMAGELFF
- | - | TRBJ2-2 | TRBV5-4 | CASRDSTGELFF